Following are 15 T cell receptor beta chains from one sample sequenced in a study of tumor-infiltrating lymphocytes in localized non-small cell lung cancer. Only in-frame clones appear in the TCRdb table, and some are missing; sequencing was by immunoSEQ multiplex PCR. This table holds about 11,000 clones, just over 85% found once. Sample: uninvolved lung tissue not adjacent to the tumor. The receptors here all came from a human donor with non-small cell lung cancer.

The chain uses TRBV6-6 and TRBJ1-6; D gene uncertain. CDR3 length: 13 amino acids. From germline, CDR1 is MNHNY and CDR2 SVGAGI (reference sequence). Trimming removed 7 bases at V and 10 bases at J, with 14 bases between. The CDR3 DNA sequence: TGTGCCAGCATTGTAACCGGAGGCTCACCCCTCCACTTT. The encoded protein is CASIVTGGSPLHF.

The gene calls are TRBV5-1 and TRBJ2-5, with D tentatively TRBD1 (5 bases). Trimming removed 2 bases from V and 3 bases from J, with 11 bases in between. The CDR3 consists of 14 residues. The germline gives CDR1 SGHRS, CDR2 YFSETQ. Written as DNA, the CDR3 is TGCGCCAGCAGCTTTTTCTTAGGGGAAGAGACCCAGTACTTC. Translating gives CASSFFLGEETQYF.

Judged by abundance, this clone is medium-sized. The rearrangement links TRBV30 to TRBJ1-2; tentative D call: TRBD1 (5 bases). Trimming stripped 7 bases from V and 4 bases from J, with 16 bases between. This CDR3 is built from 13 residues. Germline V gene lookup returns CDR1 GTSNPN and CDR2 SVGIG (reference sequence). CDR3 in amino acids: CAFKQDASYGYTF. Here the CDR3 DNA reads TGTGCCTTCAAACAGGACGCAAGCTATGGCTACACCTTC.

This clone was seen just once. CDR3 coding DNA: TGCGCCAGCAGCTTCTCCTCTGGGGCCAACGTCCTGACTTTC. The encoded protein is CASSFSSGANVLTF. V usage is TRBV5-1 and J usage is TRBJ2-6; D remains ambiguous. Trimming stripped 2 bases from V and 0 bases from J, with 3 bases between. Germline V gives CDR1 SGHRS, CDR2 YFSETQ. The length of the CDR3 is 14 residues.

The rearrangement links TRBV5-1 to TRBJ2-5; D is uncertain. CDR1 and CDR2 (germline): SGHRS, YFSETQ. The CDR3 is 14 amino acids. V gave up 3 bases and J gave up 3 bases, with 12 bases separating them. The CDR3 loop reads CASSWAVREETQYF. The DNA for the CDR3 is TGCGCCAGCAGCTGGGCCGTCCGGGAAGAGACCCAGTACTTC. Filled out from reference TRBV5-1 and TRBJ2-5, the complete variable domain reads KAGVTQTPRYLIKTRGQQVTLSCSPISGHRSVSWYQQTPGQGLQFLFEYFSETQRNKGNFPGRFSGRQFSNSRSEMNVSTLELGDSALYLCASSWAVREETQYFGPGTRLLVL.

The chain carries TRBV11-2 and TRBJ1-1; D might be TRBD1 (5 bases). The CDR3 totals 15 residues. The V end was cut by 5 bases, the J end by 0 bases, with 13 bases between. Germline lookup yields CDR1 SGHAT and CDR2 FQNNGV. CDR3 residues: CASSGRRGVNTEAFF. The CDR3 DNA reads TGTGCCAGCAGCGGAAGGAGGGGTGTGAACACTGAAGCTTTCTTT.

This chain connects TRBV5-1 to TRBJ1-1, with D hard to call. This CDR3 spans 14 amino acids. Trimming left V 2 bases short and J 2 bases short, with 10 bases between. In germline, CDR1 is SGHRS, CDR2 YFSETQ. The CDR3 DNA sequence: TGCGCCAGCAGCTTCCGGCAGGCCAACACTGAAGCTTTCTTT. This encodes CASSFRQANTEAFF.

This clone was seen a few times. This chain uses TRBV7-9 with TRBJ1-4; D gene uncertain. Trimming took 2 bases from V and 8 from J, leaving 9 bases between them. The length of the CDR3 is 13 residues. The germline CDR1 and CDR2 sequences are SEHNR and FQNEAQ (reference sequence). The CDR3 loop reads CASSLRREEKLFF. CDR3 nucleotides: TGTGCCAGCAGCTTAAGGCGAGAAGAAAAACTGTTTTTT. Filled out from reference TRBV7-9 and TRBJ1-4, the complete variable domain reads DTGVSQNPRHKITKRGQNVTFRCDPISEHNRLYWYRQTLGQGPEFLTYFQNEAQLEKSRLLSDRFSAERPKGSFSTLEIQRTEQGDSAMYLCASSLRREEKLFFGSGTQLSVL.

This clone came up a few times. The rearrangement uses TRBV6-1 and TRBJ1-1, with D perhaps matching TRBD1 (5 bases). This CDR3 has 14 residues. CDR1 and CDR2 (germline): MNHNS, SASEGT. V was pared by 3 bases and J by 5 bases, with 13 bases between. The DNA of the CDR3 is TGTGCCAGCAGTGAGGCGGGACGGTTTACTGAAGCTTTCTTT. It translates to CASSEAGRFTEAFF.

The chain carries TRBV7-2 and TRBJ2-7; 7 nucleotides align to TRBD1. The length of the CDR3 is 15 residues. Losses at the gene ends were 5 bases for V and 3 bases for J; bases not matched to a gene: 10. Germline CDR1 and CDR2: SGHTA and FQGNSA. As DNA, the CDR3 is TGTGCCAGCAGCCAGAACAGGGGCGTGGGCTACGAGCAGTACTTC. Translation: CASSQNRGVGYEQYF.

This clone occurred once. The chain carries TRBV1 and TRBJ2-1; the listed D gene, TRBD2, was not tested against the DNA. TRBV1 is termed a pseudogene. This CDR3 has 16 residues. As DNA, the CDR3 is TGCACCAGCAGCCAAGCGGTAGCCTCGGACTCGGGTCGGCAGTTCTTC. Translation: CTSSQAVASDSGRQFF.

The rearrangement uses TRBV20-1 and TRBJ2-5; D assignment may be TRBD1 or TRBD2 (5 bases each). CDR3 size: 11 residues. Trimming removed 6 bases at V and 13 bases at J, with 18 bases between. Germline CDR1 and CDR2: DFQATT and SNEGSKA (reference sequence). In DNA, the CDR3 is TGCAGTGCCCTCGAGGGGTATACCGTGTACTTC. Protein sequence: CSALEGYTVYF.

This clone occurred a few times. Other DNA variants within this sample encode the same CDR3. The J gene is TRBJ1-1, the V gene TRBV6-5, with unresolved D. V lost 6 bases, J lost 1 base, and 3 bases lay in between. The CDR3 runs to 11 residues. Germline V gene data show CDR1 as MNHEY and CDR2 as SVGAGI. In DNA, the CDR3 is TGTGCCAGCAGCAGGAACACTGAAGCTTTCTTT. Translating gives CASSRNTEAFF.

The chain carries TRBV25-1 and TRBJ1-4; D is unresolved. The CDR3 extends over 14 amino acids. CDR1 and CDR2 from the germline V gene are MGHDK and SYGVNS. V lost 4 bases, J lost 4 bases, and 10 bases lay in between. DNA for the CDR3: TGTGCCAGCAGTGCGGCCGCGGATAATGAAAAACTGTTTTTT. Its translation is CASSAAADNEKLFF.

The chain couples TRBV5-6 to TRBJ1-4; TRBD1 aligns across 7 bases. In germline, CDR1 is SGHDT, CDR2 YYEEEE. The CDR3 has 17 amino acids. After removal of 2 bases from V and 3 bases from J, the junction contained 10 bases not matched to a gene. CDR3 sequence reads: CASSFPPTGASNEKLFF. The CDR3 nucleotides are TGTGCCAGCAGCTTCCCTCCAACAGGGGCGTCTAATGAAAAACTGTTTTTT.